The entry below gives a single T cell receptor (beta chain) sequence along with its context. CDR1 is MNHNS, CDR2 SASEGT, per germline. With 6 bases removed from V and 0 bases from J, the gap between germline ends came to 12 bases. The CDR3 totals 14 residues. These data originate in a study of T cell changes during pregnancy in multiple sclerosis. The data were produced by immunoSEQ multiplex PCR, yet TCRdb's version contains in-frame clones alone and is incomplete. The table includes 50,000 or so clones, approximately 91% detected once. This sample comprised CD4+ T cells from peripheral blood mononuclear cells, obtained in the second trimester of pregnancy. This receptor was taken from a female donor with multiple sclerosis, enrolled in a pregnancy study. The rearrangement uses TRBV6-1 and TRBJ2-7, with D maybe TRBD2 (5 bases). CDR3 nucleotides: TGTGCCAGCAGAATATTAGGGAGCTCCTACGAGCAGTACTTC. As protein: CASRILGSSYEQYF.